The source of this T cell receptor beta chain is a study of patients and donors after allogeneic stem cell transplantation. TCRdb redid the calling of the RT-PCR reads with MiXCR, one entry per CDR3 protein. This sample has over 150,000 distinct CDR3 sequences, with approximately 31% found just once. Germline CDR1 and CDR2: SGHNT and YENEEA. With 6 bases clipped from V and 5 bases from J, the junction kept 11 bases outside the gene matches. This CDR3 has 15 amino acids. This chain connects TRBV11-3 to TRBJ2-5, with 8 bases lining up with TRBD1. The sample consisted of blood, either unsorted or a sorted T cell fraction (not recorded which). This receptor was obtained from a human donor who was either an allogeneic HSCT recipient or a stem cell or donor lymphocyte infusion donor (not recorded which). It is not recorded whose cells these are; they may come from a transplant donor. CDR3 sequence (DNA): TGTGCCAGCAGTTTATCGACAGGGGTGGCCGAGACCCAGTACTTC. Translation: CASSLSTGVAETQYF.